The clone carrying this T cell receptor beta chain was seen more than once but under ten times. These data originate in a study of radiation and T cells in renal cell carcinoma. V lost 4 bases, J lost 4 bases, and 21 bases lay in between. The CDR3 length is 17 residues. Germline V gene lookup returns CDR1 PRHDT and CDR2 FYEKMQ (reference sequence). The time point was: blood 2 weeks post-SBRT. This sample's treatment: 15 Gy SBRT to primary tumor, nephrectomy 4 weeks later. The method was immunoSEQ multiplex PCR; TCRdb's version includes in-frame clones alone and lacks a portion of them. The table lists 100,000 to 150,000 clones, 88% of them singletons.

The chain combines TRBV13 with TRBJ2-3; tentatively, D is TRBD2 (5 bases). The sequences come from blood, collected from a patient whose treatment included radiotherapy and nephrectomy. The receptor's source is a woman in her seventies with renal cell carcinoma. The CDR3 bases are TGTGCCAGCAGCTCGACCGGCCCCGGGGTTTGGGCAGATACGCAGTATTTT. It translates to CASSSTGPGVWADTQYF.